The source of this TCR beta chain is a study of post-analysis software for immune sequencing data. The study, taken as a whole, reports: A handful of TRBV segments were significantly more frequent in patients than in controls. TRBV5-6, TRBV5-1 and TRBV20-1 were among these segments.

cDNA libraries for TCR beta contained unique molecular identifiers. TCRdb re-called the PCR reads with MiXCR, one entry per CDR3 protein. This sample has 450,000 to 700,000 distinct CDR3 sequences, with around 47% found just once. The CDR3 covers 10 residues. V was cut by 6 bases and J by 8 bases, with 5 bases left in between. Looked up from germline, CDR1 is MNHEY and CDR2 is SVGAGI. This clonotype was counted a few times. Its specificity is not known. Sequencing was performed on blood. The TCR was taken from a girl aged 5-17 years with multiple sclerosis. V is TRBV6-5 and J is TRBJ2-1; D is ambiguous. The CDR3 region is CASRGDEQFF. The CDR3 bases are TGTGCCAGCAGAGGAGATGAGCAGTTCTTC.